The 4 T cell receptor beta chains below come from one sample, sequenced in a study of CD8 T cell repertoires and HIV-1 epitope variants. These receptors have no identified antigens. Clones were sequenced by immunoSEQ multiplex PCR, and TCRdb holds only the in-frame ones, with some missing. Among around 5,900 clones listed, 60% to 70% were seen once. The source material was cultured CD8+ T cells derived from PBMCs. The receptors here all came from a male donor with HIV.

The chain couples TRBV6-1 to TRBJ2-7; TRBD2 matches at 7 bases. Per the germline V gene, CDR1 is MNHNS and CDR2 is SASEGT. V dropped 4 bases and J dropped 6; count of bases not matched to a gene: 3. The CDR3 sequence is 12 residues long. Here the CDR3 reads CASSAGTIEQYF. The CDR3 DNA is TGTGCCAGCAGTGCGGGGACTATCGAGCAGTACTTC.

V usage is TRBV28 and J usage is TRBJ1-4; the D is unclear. This CDR3 region has 13 residues. CDR1 and CDR2 (germline): MDHEN, SYDVKM. Trimming cost V 5 bases and J 0 bases, with 4 bases left between them. Written as DNA, the CDR3 is TGTGCCAGCAGTCCTGCAACTAATGAAAAACTGTTTTTT. Translated, it gives CASSPATNEKLFF.

The count of this clone is one. This rearrangement joins TRBV7-8 to TRBJ2-5; a possible D gene is TRBD1 (6 bases). V was shortened by 5 bases and J by 7 bases, with 20 bases between the two germline ends. CDR1 SGHVS and CDR2 FQNEAQ come from the germline V gene. This CDR3 contains 15 residues. The CDR3 loop reads CASSPVEQGGWTQYF. The CDR3 DNA follows: TGTGCCAGCAGCCCCGTGGAACAGGGCGGTTGGACCCAGTACTTC.

The V gene is TRBV28, the J gene TRBJ1-1; TRBD1 matches 12 bases. The V and J ends lost 7 bases and 5 bases, in that order; junction bases with no gene match: 11. The CDR3 contains 16 residues. From germline, CDR1 is MDHEN and CDR2 SYDVKM. Written as DNA, the CDR3 is TGTGCCAGCAAAGAAACCGGGACAGGGGGCAGAACTGAAGCTTTCTTT. Its protein product is CASKETGTGGRTEAFF.